Included here is one T cell receptor (beta chain) sequence, with context. Trimming removed 5 bases at V and 1 base at J, with 7 bases between. The CDR3 is made up of 13 amino acids. Germline values: CDR1 LGHDT, CDR2 YNNKEL (reference sequence). Profiled with immunoSEQ multiplex PCR; TCRdb holds only in-frame clones, not every one. The sample carries 280,000 or so clones, 70% to 90% recorded once. Recovery among Cohort 3 donors was established by two negative PCRs, clearance, or symptom resolution. This specimen comes from a study of blood T cell repertoires in COVID-19. Sequencing was done on a sample of PBMCs or T cells enriched from blood (not recorded which). J is TRBJ2-3 and V is TRBV3-1 (or the pseudogene TRBV3-2); D not certain. The clonotype was recovered from a man aged 25 to 40 who had recovered from COVID-19. The CDR3 here is CASSSRGTDTQYF. In DNA form, the CDR3 reads TGTGCCAGCAGCTCCCGGGGCACAGATACGCAGTATTTT.